This T cell receptor (beta chain) is from a study of blood T cell repertoires in COVID-19. Turning to the study itself: Acute and convalescent COVID-19 samples came from the United States, Italy and Spain. From T cells, B-cell-depleted T cells, or PBMCs came the material, which was cDNA or gDNA.

Germline CDR1 reads LGHDT; CDR2 reads YNNKEL (reference sequence). Trimming removed 4 bases at V and 6 bases at J, with 7 bases between. The CDR3 runs 12 residues. Researchers sorted participants into cohorts using their self-reported clinical history. Recovered status in Cohort 3 required two negative PCRs, clearance, or symptom resolution. Assay used: immunoSEQ multiplex PCR; TCRdb lists only in-frame clones, some missing. This sample has around 250,000 clones, with 85% to 90% found just once. The specimen was PBMCs or T cells enriched from blood (not recorded which). The sequence was collected from a woman aged 30 to 39 who had recovered from COVID-19. The chain combines TRBV3-1 (or the pseudogene TRBV3-2) with TRBJ1-5, with D unresolved. The CDR3 sequence: CASSLRGQPQHF. DNA for the CDR3: TGTGCCAGCAGCCTGAGAGGTCAGCCCCAGCATTTT.